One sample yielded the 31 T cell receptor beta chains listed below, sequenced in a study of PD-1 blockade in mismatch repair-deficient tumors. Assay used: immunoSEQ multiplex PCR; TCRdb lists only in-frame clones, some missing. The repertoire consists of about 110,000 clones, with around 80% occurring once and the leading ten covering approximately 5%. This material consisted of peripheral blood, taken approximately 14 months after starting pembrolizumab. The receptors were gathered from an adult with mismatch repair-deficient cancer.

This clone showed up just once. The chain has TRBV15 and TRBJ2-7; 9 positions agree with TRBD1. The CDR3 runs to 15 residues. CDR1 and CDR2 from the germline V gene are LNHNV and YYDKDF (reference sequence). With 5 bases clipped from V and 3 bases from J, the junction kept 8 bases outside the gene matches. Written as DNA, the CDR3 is TGTGCCACCAGCGTCAACCGGGACAGGGTCTACGAGCAGTACTTC. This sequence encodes CATSVNRDRVYEQYF.

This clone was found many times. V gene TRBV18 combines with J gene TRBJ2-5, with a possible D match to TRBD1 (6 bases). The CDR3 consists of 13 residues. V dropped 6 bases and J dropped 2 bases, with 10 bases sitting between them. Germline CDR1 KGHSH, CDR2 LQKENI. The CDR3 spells CASSTGRQETQYF. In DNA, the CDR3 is TGTGCCAGCTCGACAGGCCGACAAGAGACCCAGTACTTC.

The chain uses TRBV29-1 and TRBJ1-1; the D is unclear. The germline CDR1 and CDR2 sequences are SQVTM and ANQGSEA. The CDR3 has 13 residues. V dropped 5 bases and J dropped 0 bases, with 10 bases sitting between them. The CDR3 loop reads CSVHRVMNTEAFF. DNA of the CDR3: TGCAGCGTTCATAGGGTAATGAACACTGAAGCTTTCTTT. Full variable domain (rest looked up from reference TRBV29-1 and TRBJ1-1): SAVISQKPSRDICQRGTSLTIQCQVDSQVTMMFWYRQQPGQSLTLIATANQGSEATYESGFVIDKFPISRPNLTFSTLTVSNMSPEDSSIYLCSVHRVMNTEAFFGQGTRLTVV.

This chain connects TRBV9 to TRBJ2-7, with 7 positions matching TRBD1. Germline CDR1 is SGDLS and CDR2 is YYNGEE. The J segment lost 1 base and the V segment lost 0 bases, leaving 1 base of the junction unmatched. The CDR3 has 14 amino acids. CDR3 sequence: CASSVGGQSYEQYF. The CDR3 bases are TGTGCCAGCAGCGTAGGGGGACAGTCCTACGAGCAGTACTTC.

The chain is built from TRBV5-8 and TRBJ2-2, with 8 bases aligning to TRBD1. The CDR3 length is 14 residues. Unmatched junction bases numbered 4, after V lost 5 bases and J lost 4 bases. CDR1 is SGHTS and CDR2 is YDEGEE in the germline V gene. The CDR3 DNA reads TGTGCCAGCAGAATAACAGGGGGCACCGGGGAGCTGTTTTTT. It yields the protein CASRITGGTGELFF.

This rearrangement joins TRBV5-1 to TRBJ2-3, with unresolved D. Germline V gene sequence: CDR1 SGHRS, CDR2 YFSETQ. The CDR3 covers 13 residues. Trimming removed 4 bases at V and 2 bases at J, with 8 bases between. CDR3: CASSAQITDTQYF. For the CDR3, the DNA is TGCGCCAGCAGCGCCCAGATCACAGATACGCAGTATTTT.

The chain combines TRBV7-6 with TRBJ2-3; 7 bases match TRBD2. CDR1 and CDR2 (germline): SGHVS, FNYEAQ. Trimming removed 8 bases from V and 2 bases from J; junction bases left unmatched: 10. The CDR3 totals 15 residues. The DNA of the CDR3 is TGTGCCAGCGGCCGCGGAGCGGGGATCACAGATACGCAGTATTTT. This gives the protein CASGRGAGITDTQYF.

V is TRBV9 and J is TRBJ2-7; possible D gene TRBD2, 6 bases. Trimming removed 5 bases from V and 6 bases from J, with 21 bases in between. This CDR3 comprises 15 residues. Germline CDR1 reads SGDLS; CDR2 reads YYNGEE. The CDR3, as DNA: TGTGCCAGCAGTGCTACCGGGACTCCCTTATCCGAGCAGTACTTC. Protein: CASSATGTPLSEQYF.

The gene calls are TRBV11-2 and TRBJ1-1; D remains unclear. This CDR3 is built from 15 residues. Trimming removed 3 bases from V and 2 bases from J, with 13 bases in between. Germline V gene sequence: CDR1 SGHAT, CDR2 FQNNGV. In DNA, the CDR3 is TGTGCCAGCAGCTTTAATCGGTTAGGAAACACTGAAGCTTTCTTT. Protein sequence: CASSFNRLGNTEAFF.

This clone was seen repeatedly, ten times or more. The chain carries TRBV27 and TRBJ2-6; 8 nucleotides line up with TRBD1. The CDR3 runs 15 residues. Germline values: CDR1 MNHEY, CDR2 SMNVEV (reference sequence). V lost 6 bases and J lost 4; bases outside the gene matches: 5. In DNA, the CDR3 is TGTGCCAGCAGAAGACAGGGGTCAGGGGCCAACGTCCTGACTTTC. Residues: CASRRQGSGANVLTF.

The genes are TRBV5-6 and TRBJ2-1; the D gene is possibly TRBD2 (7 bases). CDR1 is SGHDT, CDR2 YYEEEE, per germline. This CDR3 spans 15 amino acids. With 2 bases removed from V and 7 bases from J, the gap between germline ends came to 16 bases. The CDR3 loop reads CASSFIGGAGNEQFF. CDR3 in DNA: TGTGCCAGCAGCTTCATTGGGGGGGCAGGAAATGAGCAGTTCTTC. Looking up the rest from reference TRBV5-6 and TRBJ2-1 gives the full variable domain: DAGVTQSPTHLIKTRGQQVTLRCSPKSGHDTVSWYQQALGQGPQFIFQYYEEEERQRGNFPDRFSGHQFPNYSSELNVNALLLGDSALYLCASSFIGGAGNEQFFGPGTRLTVL.

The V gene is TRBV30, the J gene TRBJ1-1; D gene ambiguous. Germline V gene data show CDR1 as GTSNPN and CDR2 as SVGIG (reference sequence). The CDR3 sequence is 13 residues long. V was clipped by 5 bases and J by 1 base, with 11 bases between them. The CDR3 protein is CAWSGRENTEAFF. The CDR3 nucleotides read TGTGCCTGGTCGGGCCGGGAGAACACTGAAGCTTTCTTT.

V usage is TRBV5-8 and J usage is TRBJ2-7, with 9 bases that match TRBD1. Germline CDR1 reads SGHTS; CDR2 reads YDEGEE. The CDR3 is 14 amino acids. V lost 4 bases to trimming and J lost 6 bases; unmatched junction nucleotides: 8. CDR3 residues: CASSIGQGQAEQYF. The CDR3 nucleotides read TGTGCCAGCAGCATAGGACAGGGGCAGGCCGAGCAGTACTTC.

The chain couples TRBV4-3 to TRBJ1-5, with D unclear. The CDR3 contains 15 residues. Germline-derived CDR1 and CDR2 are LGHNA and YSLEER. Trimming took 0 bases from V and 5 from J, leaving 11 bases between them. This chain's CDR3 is CASSQDLPPDQPQHF. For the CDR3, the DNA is TGCGCCAGCAGCCAAGACCTTCCTCCGGATCAGCCCCAGCATTTT.

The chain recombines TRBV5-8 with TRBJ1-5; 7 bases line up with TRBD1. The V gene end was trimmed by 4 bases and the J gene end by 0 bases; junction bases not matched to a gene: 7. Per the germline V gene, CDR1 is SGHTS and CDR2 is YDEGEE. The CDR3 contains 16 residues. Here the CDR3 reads CASSPQTGYSNQPQHF. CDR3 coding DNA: TGTGCCAGCAGCCCCCAGACAGGGTATAGCAATCAGCCCCAGCATTTT.

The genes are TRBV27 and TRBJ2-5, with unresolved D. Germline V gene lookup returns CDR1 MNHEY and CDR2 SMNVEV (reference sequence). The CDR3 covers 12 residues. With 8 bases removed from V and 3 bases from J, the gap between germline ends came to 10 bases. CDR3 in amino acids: CASGITEETQYF. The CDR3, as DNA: TGTGCCAGCGGTATTACCGAAGAGACCCAGTACTTC.

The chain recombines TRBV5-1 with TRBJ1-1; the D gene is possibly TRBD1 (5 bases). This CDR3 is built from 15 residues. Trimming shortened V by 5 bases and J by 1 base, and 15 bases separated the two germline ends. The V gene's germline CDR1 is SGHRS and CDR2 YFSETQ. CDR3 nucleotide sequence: TGCGCCAGCAGTGGCGGCACAGGTCCGAACACTGAAGCTTTCTTT. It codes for CASSGGTGPNTEAFF.

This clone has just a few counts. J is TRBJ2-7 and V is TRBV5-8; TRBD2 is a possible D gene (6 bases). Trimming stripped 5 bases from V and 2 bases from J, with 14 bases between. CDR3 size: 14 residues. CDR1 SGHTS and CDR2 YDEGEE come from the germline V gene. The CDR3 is CASRSRRGAYEQYF. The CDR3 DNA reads TGTGCCAGCAGATCAAGGAGGGGAGCCTACGAGCAGTACTTC.

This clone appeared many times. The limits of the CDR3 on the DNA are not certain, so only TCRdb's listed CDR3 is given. This chain's CDR3 is CASSEDYVCGRGNEQFF. The chain combines TRBV12-1 with TRBJ2-1; whether TRBD2, the table's D call, matches the DNA was not checked. TRBV12-1 is termed a pseudogene. The length of the CDR3 is 17 amino acids, counting both ends.

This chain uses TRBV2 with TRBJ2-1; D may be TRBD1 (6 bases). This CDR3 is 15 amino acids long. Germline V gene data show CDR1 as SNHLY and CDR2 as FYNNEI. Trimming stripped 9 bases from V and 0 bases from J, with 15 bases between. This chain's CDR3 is CASLSGGSSYNEQFF. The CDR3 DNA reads TGTGCCAGTCTCTCTGGGGGCAGCTCCTACAATGAGCAGTTCTTC. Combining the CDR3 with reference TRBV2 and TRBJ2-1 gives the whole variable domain EPEVTQTPSHQVTQMGQEVILRCVPISNHLYFYWYRQILGQKVEFLVSFYNNEISEKSEIFDDQFSVERPDGSNFTLKIRSTKLEDSAMYFCASLSGGSSYNEQFFGPGTRLTVL.

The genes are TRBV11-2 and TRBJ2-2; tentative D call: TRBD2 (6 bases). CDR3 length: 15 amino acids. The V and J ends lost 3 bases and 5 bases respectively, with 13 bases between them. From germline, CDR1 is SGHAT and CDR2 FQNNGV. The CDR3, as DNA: TGTGCCAGCAGCTTCCTACGGGGAGGTACCGGGGAGCTGTTTTTT. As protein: CASSFLRGGTGELFF. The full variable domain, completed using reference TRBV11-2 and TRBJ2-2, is EAGVAQSPRYKIIEKRQSVAFWCNPISGHATLYWYQQILGQGPKLLIQFQNNGVVDDSQLPKDRFSAERLKGVDSTLKIQPAKLEDSAVYLCASSFLRGGTGELFFGEGSRLTVL.

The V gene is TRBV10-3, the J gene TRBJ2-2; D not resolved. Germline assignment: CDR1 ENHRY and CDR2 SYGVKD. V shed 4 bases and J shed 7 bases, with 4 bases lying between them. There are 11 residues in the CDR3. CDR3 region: CAISADGELFF. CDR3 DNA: TGTGCCATCAGTGCGGACGGGGAGCTGTTTTTT.

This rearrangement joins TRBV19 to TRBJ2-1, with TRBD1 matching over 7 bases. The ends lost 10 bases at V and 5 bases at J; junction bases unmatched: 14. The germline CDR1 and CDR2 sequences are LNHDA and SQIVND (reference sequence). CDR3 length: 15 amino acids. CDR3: CATTWGQKLHNEQFF. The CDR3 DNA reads TGTGCCACAACATGGGGACAGAAGCTTCACAATGAGCAGTTCTTC.

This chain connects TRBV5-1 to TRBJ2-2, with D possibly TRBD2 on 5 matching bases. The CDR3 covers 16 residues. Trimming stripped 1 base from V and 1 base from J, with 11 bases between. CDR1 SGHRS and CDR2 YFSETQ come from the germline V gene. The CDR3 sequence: CASSLSTAENTGELFF. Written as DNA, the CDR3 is TGCGCCAGCAGCTTGAGTACAGCGGAGAACACCGGGGAGCTGTTTTTT.

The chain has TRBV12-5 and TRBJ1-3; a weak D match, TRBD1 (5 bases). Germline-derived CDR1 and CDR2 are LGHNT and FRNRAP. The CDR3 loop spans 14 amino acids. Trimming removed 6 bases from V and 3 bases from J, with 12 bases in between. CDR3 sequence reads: CASGPSGHGNTIYF. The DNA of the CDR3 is TGTGCTAGTGGCCCGTCAGGGCATGGAAACACCATATATTTT. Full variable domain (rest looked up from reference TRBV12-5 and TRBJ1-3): DARVTQTPRHKVTEMGQEVTMRCQPILGHNTVFWYRQTMMQGLELLAYFRNRAPLDDSGMPKDRFSAEMPDATLATLKIQPSEPRDSAVYFCASGPSGHGNTIYFGEGSWLTVV.

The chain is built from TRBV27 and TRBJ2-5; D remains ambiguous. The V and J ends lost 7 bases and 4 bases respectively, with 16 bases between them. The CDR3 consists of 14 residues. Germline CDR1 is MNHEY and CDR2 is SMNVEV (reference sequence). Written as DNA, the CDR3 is TGTGCCAGCACCGTGGGTAGGGTCCTAGAGACCCAGTACTTC. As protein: CASTVGRVLETQYF.

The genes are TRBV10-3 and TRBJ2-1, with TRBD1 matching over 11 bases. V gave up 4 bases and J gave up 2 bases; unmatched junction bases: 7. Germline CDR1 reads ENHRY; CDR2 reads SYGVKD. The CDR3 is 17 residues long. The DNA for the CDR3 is TGTGCCATCAGTGCGAAAAAGGACAGGGGGCCCTACAATGAGCAGTTCTTC. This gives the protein CAISAKKDRGPYNEQFF.

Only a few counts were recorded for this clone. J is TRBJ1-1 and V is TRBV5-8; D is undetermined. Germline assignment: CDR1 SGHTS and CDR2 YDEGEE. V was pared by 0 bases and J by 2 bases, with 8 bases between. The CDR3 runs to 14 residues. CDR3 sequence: CASSLAASNTEAFF. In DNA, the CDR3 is TGTGCCAGCAGCTTGGCGGCTTCCAACACTGAAGCTTTCTTT.

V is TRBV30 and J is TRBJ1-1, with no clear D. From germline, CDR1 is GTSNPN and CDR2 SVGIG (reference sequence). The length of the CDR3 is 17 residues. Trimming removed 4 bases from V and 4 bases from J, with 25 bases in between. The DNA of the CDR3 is TGTGCCTGGATGCCTACCAGCAGAAGGGCGCGGAGCACTGAAGCTTTCTTT. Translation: CAWMPTSRRARSTEAFF.

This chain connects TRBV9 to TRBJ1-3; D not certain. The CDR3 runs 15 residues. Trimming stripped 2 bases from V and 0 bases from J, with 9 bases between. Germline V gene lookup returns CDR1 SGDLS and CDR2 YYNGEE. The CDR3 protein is CASSVSGNSGNTIYF. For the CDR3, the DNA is TGTGCCAGCAGCGTGAGCGGAAACTCTGGAAACACCATATATTTT.

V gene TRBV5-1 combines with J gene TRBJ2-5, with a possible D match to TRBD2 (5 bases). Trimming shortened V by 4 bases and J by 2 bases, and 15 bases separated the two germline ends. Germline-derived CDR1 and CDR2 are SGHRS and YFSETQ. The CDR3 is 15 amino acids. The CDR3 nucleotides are TGCGCCAGCAGCAGATCGGACTTTTCGCAAGAGACCCAGTACTTC. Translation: CASSRSDFSQETQYF.